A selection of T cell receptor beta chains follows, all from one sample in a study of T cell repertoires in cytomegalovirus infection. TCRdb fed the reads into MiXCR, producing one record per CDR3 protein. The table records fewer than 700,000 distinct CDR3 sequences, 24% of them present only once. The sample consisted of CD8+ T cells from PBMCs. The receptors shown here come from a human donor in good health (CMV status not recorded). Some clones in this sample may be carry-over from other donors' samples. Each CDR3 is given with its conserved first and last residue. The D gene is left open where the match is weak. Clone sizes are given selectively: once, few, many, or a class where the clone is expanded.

CASYSGTGGYNEQFF	TGTGCCAGCTATTCGGGAACAGGGGGCTACAATGAGCAGTTCTTC	TRBJ2-1	TRBV7-9	15	many	TRBD1
CASRVAGGDTQYF	TGTGCCAGCAGGGTTGCCGGGGGAGATACGCAGTATTTT	TRBJ2-3	TRBV2	13	.	.
CASSRWTSQIDTQYF	TGTGCCAGCAGCAGGTGGACGTCGCAAATAGATACGCAGTATTTT	TRBJ2-3	TRBV14	15	.	.
CASSQDRDSNQPQHF	TGTGCCAGCAGCCAGGACAGGGATAGCAATCAGCCCCAGCATTTT	TRBJ1-5	TRBV28	15	many	TRBD1
CASSPYPARYNEQFF	TGTGCCAGCAGCCCATACCCGGCACGATACAATGAGCAGTTCTTC	TRBJ2-1	TRBV14	15	.	.
CASSYSTGQGINEQFF	TGTGCCAGCAGTTACTCGACTGGACAGGGAATCAATGAGCAGTTCTTC	TRBJ2-1	TRBV6-6	16	few	TRBD1
CASSWGTGHPQETQYF	TGCGCCAGCAGCTGGGGGACAGGGCATCCACAAGAGACCCAGTACTTC	TRBJ2-5	TRBV5-1	16	.	TRBD1
CASSPEVAGYGETQYF	TGTGCCAGCAGCCCCGAGGTGGCAGGGTACGGAGAGACCCAGTACTTC	TRBJ2-5	TRBV7-8	16	few	.
CASSEVTGPSTDTQYF	TGTGCCAGCAGTGAAGTTACAGGGCCCAGCACAGATACGCAGTATTTT	TRBJ2-3	TRBV2	16	.	.
CASSSQDSNTEAFF	TGTGCCAGCAGTTCCCAGGACAGCAACACTGAAGCTTTCTTT	TRBJ1-1	TRBV28	14	.	.
CASSLTTSGVYNEQFF	TGTGCCAGCAGTTTGACGACTAGCGGGGTGTACAATGAGCAGTTCTTC	TRBJ2-1	TRBV27	16	many	TRBD2
CSGPGQGPGTEAFF	TGCAGTGGGCCGGGACAGGGGCCCGGGACTGAAGCTTTCTTT	TRBJ1-1	TRBV20-1	14	.	TRBD1
CVGGADTEAFF	TGTGTCGGAGGGGCGGACACTGAAGCTTTCTTT	TRBJ1-1	TRBV7-9	11	many	.
CASRLQGYNEQFF	TGTGCCAGCAGACTACAGGGGTACAATGAGCAGTTCTTC	TRBJ2-1	TRBV28	13	many	TRBD1
CANSYGGNEQFF	TGTGCCAACAGTTACGGGGGAAATGAGCAGTTCTTC	TRBJ2-1	TRBV6-8	12	.	.
CSARDPTARSADTQYF	TGCAGTGCTAGAGATCCCACTGCCCGGAGCGCAGATACGCAGTATTTT	TRBJ2-3	TRBV20-1	16	few	.
CSVPGRGPYNEQFF	TGCAGCGTCCCGGGCAGGGGGCCTTACAATGAGCAGTTCTTC	TRBJ2-1	TRBV29-1	14	few	TRBD1
CASITPGNNEQFF	TGTGCCAGCATAACCCCAGGGAACAATGAGCAGTTCTTC	TRBJ2-1	TRBV7-9	13	few	.
CASSLAGQGDSGANVLTF	TGTGCCAGCAGCTTAGCTGGACAGGGAGACTCTGGGGCCAACGTCCTGACTTTC	TRBJ2-6	TRBV7-9	18	many	TRBD1
CSARGLEGLLDEQYF	TGCAGTGCTAGAGGTTTGGAGGGCCTCCTGGACGAGCAGTACTTC	TRBJ2-7	TRBV20-1	15	few	.
CATSRPETGSYEQYF	TGTGCCACCAGCAGACCCGAGACTGGCTCCTACGAGCAGTACTTC	TRBJ2-7	TRBV15	15	.	.
CASKGLATQYF	TGTGCCAGCAAGGGGTTGGCCACGCAGTATTTT	TRBJ2-3	TRBV12-3/TRBV12-4	11	once	.